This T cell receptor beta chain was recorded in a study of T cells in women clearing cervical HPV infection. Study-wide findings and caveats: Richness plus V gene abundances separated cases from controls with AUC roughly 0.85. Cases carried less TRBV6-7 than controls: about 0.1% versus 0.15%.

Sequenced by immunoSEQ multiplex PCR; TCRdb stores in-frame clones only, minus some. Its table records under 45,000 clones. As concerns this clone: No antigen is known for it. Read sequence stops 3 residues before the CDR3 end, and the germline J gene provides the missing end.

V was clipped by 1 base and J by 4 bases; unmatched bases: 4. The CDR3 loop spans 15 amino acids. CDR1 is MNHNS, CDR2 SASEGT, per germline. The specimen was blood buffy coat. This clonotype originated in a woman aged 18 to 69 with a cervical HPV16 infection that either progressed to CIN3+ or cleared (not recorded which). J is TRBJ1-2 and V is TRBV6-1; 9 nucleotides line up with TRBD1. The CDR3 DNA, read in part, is TGTGCCAGCAGTGAAGGTACAGGGGGCGGCTATGGC. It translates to CASSEGTGGGYG. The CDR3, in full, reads CASSEGTGGGYGYTF.